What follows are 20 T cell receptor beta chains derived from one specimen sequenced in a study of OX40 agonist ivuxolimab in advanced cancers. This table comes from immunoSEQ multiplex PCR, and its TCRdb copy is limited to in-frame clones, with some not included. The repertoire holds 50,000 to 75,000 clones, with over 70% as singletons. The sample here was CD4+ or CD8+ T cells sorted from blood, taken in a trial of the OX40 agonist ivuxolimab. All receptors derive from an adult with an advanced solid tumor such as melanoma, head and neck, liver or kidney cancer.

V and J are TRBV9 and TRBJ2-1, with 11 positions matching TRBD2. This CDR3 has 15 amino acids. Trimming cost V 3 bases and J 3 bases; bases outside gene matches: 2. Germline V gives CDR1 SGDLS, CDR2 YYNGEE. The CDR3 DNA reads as TGTGCCAGCAGCGCAGGGACTAGCGGCTACAATGAGCAGTTCTTC. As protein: CASSAGTSGYNEQFF.

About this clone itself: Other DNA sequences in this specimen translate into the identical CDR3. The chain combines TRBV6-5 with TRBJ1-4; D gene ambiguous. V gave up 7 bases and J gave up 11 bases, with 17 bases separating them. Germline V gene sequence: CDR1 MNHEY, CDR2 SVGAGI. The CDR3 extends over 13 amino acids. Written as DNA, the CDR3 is TGTGCCAGCACCCCATTCGGCGCGGGGAAACTGTTTTTT. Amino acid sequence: CASTPFGAGKLFF.

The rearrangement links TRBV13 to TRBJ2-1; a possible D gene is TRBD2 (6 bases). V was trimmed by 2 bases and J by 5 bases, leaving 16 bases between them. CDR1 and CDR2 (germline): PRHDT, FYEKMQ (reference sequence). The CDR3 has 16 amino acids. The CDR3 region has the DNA TGTGCCAGCAGCTTACTTTGGCGGGGCCTTAACAATGAGCAGTTCTTC. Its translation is CASSLLWRGLNNEQFF.

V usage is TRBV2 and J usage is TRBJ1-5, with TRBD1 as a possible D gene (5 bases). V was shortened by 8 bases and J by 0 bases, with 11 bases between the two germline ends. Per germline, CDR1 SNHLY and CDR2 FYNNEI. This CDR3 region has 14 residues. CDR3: CASFQGYSNQPQHF. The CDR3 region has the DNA TGTGCCAGCTTCCAGGGTTATAGCAATCAGCCCCAGCATTTT. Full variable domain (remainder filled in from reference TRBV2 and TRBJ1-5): EPEVTQTPSHQVTQMGQEVILRCVPISNHLYFYWYRQILGQKVEFLVSFYNNEISEKSEIFDDQFSVERPDGSNFTLKIRSTKLEDSAMYFCASFQGYSNQPQHFGDGTRLSIL.

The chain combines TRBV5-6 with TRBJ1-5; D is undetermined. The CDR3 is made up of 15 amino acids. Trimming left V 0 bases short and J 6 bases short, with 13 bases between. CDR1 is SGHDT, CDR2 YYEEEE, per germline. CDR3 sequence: CASSLGAGTSQPQHF. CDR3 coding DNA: TGTGCCAGCAGCTTGGGGGCGGGAACCAGTCAGCCCCAGCATTTT.

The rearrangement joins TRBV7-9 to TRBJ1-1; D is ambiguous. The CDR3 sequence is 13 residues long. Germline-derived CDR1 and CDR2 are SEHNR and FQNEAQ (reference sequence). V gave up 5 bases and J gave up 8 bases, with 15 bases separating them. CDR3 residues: CASSPPTVFEAFF. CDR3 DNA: TGTGCCAGCAGCCCCCCAACGGTCTTCGAAGCTTTCTTT.

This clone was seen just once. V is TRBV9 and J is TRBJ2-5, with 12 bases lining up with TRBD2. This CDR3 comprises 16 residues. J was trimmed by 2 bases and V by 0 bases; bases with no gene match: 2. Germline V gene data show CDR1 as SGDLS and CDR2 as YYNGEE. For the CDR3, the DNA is TGTGCCAGCAGCGTAGCGGGACTAGCGGGTCAAGAGACCCAGTACTTC. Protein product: CASSVAGLAGQETQYF.

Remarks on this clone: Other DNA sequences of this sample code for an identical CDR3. The CDR3 bases are TGTGCCAGCAGTCCCAGACAGGGAGGCGGCTACACCTTC. Translation gives CASSPRQGGGYTF. V and J are TRBV7-2 and TRBJ1-2; 7 bases are shared with TRBD1. V was pared by 6 bases and J by 8 bases, with 9 bases of the junction left unmatched. CDR1 is SGHTA and CDR2 is FQGNSA in the germline V gene. This CDR3 comprises 13 residues.

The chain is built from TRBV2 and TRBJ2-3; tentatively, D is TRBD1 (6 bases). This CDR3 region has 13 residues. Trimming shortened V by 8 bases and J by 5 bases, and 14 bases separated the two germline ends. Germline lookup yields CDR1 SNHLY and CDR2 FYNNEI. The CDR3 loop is CASLKQGKDTQYF. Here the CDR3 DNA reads TGTGCCAGCCTAAAACAGGGTAAAGATACGCAGTATTTT.

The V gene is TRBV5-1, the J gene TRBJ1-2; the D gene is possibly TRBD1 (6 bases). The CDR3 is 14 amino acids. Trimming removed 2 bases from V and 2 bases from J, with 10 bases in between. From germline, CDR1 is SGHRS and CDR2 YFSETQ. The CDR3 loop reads CASSFQGTNYGYTF. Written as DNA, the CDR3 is TGCGCCAGCAGCTTTCAGGGGACGAACTATGGCTACACCTTC.

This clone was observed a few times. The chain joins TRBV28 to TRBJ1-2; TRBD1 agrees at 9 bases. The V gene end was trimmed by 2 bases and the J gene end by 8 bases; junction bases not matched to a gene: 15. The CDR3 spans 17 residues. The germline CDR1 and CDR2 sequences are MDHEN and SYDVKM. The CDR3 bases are TGTGCCAGCAGTTTACTACAGGGGGCGATCGAGGCCTTCGGCTACACCTTC. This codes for CASSLLQGAIEAFGYTF.

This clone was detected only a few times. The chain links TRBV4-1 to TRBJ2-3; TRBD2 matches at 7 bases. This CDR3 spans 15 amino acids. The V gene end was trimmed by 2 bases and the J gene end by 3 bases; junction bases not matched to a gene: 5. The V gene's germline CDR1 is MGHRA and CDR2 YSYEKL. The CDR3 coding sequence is TGCGCCAGCAGCCAATTTACTAGCGAGACAGATACGCAGTATTTT. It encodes CASSQFTSETDTQYF.

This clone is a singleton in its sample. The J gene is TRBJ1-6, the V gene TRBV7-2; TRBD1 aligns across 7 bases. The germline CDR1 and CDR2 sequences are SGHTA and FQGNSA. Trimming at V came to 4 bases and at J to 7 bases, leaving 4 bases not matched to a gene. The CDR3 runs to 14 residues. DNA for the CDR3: TGTGCCAGCAGCTGGGACAGCCAAAATTCACCCCTCCACTTT. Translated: CASSWDSQNSPLHF.

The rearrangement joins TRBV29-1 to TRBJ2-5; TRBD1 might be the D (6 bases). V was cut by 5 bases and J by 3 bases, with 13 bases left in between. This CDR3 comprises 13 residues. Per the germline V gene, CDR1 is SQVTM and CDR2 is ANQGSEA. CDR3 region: CSVHTGREETQYF. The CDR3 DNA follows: TGCAGCGTTCACACAGGGCGGGAAGAGACCCAGTACTTC.

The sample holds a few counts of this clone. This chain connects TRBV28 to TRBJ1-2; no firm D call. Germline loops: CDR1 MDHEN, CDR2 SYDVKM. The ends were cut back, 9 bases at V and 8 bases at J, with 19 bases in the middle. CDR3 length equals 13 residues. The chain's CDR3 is CASKPPLERGYTF. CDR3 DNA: TGTGCCAGTAAACCGCCCTTGGAAAGGGGCTACACCTTC.

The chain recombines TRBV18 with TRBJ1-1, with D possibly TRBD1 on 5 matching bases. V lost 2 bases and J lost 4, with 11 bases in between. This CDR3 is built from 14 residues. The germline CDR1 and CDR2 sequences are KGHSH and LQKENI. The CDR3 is CASSPEQGSTEAFF. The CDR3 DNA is TGTGCCAGCTCACCAGAGCAGGGTAGCACTGAAGCTTTCTTT.

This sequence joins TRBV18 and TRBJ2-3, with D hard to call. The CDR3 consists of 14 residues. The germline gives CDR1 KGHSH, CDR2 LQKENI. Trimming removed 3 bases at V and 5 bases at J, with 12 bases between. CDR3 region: CASSPSHDGDTQYF. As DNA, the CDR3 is TGTGCCAGCTCACCCTCACACGATGGAGATACGCAGTATTTT.

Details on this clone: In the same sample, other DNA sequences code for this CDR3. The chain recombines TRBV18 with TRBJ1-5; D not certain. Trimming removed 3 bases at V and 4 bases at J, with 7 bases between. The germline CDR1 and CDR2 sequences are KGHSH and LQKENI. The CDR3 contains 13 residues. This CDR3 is CASSPGSNQPQHF. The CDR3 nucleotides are TGTGCCAGCTCACCGGGCAGTAATCAGCCCCAGCATTTT. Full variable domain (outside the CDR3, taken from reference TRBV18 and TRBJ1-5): NAGVMQNPRHLVRRRGQEARLRCSPMKGHSHVYWYRQLPEEGLKFMVYLQKENIIDESGMPKERFSAEFPKEGPSILRIQQVVRGDSAAYFCASSPGSNQPQHFGDGTRLSIL.

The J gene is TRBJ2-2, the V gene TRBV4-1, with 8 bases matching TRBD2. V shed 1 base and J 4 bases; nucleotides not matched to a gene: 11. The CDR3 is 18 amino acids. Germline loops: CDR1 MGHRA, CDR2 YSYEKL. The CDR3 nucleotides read TGCGCCAGCAGCCAAGGAATGTTCGGGAGGGACCCCACCGGGGAGCTGTTTTTT. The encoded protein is CASSQGMFGRDPTGELFF.

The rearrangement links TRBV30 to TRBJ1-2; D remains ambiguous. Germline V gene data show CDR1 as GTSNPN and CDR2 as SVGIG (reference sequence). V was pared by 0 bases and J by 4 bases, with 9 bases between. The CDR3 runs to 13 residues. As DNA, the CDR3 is TGTGCCTGGAGTGTAATGTGGTCCTATGGCTACACCTTC. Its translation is CAWSVMWSYGYTF.